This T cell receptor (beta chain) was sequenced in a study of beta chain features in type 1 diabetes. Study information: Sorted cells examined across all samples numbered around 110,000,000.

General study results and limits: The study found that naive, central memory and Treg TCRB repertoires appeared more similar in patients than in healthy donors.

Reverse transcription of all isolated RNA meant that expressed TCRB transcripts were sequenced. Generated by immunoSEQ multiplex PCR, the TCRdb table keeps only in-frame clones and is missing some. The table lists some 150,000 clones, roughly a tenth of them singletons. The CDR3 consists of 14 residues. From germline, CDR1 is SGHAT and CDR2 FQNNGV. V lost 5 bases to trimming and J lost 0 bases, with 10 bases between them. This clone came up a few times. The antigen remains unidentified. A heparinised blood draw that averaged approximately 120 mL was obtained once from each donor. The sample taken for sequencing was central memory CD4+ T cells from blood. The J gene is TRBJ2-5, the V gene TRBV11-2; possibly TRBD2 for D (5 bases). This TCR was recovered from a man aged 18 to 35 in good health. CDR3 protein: CASSTRLYQETQYF. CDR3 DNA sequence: TGTGCCAGCAGCACTCGACTATACCAAGAGACCCAGTACTTC.